This TCR beta chain appears in the sequencing data of a study of T cell responses to AZD1222 COVID-19 vaccine. Using immunoSEQ multiplex PCR, the repertoire was profiled, and TCRdb retains in-frame clones only, with some absent. Of fewer than 130,000 clones in the sample, over 75% were seen once. General observations from the study: Recipients of AZD1222 seropositive at baseline numbered only 5 to 7. Recipients of two AZD1222 doses showed rising Spike-specific TCR breadth and depth. Mostly white British, mostly female donors; authors suggested clonal diversity may be underestimated. Along spike, vaccine-associated CD4 TCRs were found throughout, with dominance at 160-218 and 743-854.

Notes on this clone: Its specificity is not known.

Trimming shortened V by 0 bases and J by 6 bases, and 21 bases separated the two germline ends. The CDR3 length is 18 residues. Germline V lookup: CDR1 WNHNN, CDR2 SYGVQD (reference sequence). V and J are TRBV10-1 and TRBJ2-1; possibly TRBD2 for D (6 bases). This material consisted of peripheral blood, taken on day 0 of AZD1222 vaccination. The receptor's source is an adult in good health. The CDR3 DNA is TGCGCCAGCAGTGAGTCGGGGGGTGGAACGGGAGCACGCAATGAGCAGTTCTTC. Its protein is CASSESGGGTGARNEQFF.